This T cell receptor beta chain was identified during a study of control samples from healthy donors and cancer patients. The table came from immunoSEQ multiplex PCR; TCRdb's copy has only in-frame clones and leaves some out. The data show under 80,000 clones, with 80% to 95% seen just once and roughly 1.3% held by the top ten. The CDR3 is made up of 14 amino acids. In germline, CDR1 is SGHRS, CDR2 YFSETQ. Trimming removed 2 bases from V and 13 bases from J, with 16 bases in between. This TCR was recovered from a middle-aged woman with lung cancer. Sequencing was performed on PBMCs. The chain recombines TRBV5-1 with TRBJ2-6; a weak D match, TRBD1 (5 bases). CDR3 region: CASSFEHRPLVLTF. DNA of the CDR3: TGCGCCAGCAGCTTCGAACACAGGCCTCTAGTCCTGACTTTC.